The source of this TCR beta chain is a study of T cell responses to AZD1222 COVID-19 vaccine. General study findings and limits: Dominant CD4 TCR responses targeted spike regions 160-218 and 743-854.

Comment on this clone: What it binds is unknown.

The assay was immunoSEQ multiplex PCR, and TCRdb's table has in-frame clones only and misses some. The sample contains 80,000 to 100,000 clones, around nine tenths of which appear only once. Germline V lookup: CDR1 MNHEY, CDR2 SVGAGI. The CDR3 consists of 14 residues. The ends lost 6 bases at V and 1 base at J; junction bases unmatched: 6. This receptor was identified in an adult who received the AZD1222 COVID-19 vaccine. The chain recombines TRBV6-5 with TRBJ2-7; 7 nucleotides match TRBD1. The sample in question was peripheral blood, obtained 28 days after the second AZD1222 dose. The CDR3 is CASRTGTASYEQYF. The CDR3 DNA follows: TGTGCCAGCAGGACCGGGACAGCTTCCTACGAGCAGTACTTC.